The present TCR beta chain was sequenced within a study of OX40 agonist ivuxolimab in advanced cancers. Samples of blood were obtained at baseline, on cycle 4 day 1, and on cycle 7 day 1. The table came from immunoSEQ multiplex PCR; TCRdb's copy has only in-frame clones and leaves some out. The table shows about 71,000 clones, with 94% occurring only once. Germline assignment: CDR1 MGHRA and CDR2 YSYEKL. CDR3 length: 17 amino acids. V lost 1 base, J lost 0 bases, and 7 bases stayed unmatched. Sequencing was performed on CD4+ or CD8+ T cells sorted from blood, taken in a trial of the OX40 agonist ivuxolimab. The receptor's source is an adult with an advanced solid tumor such as melanoma, head and neck, liver or kidney cancer. The V gene is TRBV4-1, the J gene TRBJ2-3; the match to TRBD1 covers 7 bases. In DNA, the CDR3 is TGCGCCAGCAGCCAAGCTGGGACAGTTTCTAGCACAGATACGCAGTATTTT. Residues: CASSQAGTVSSTDTQYF.